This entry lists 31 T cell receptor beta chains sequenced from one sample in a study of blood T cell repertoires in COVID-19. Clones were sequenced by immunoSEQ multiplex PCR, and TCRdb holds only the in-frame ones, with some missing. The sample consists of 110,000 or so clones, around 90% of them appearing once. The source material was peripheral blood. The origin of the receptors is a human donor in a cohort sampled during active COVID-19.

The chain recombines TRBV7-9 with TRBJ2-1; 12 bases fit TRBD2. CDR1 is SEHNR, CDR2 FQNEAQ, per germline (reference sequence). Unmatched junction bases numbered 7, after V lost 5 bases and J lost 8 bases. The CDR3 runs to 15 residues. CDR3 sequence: CASSRLAGVSDEQFF. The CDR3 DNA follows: TGTGCCAGCAGCCGACTAGCGGGAGTCTCGGATGAGCAGTTCTTC.

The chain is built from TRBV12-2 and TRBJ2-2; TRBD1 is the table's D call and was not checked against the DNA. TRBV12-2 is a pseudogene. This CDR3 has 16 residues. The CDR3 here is CASRLGQGWDTGELFF. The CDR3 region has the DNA TGTGCAAGTCGCTTAGGACAGGGGTGGGACACCGGGGAGCTGTTTTTT.

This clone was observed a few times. CDR3 DNA sequence: TGCGCCAGCAGTGAGGGGGGGACAGGGGCCTACGAGCAGTACTTC. Amino acids: CASSEGGTGAYEQYF. V usage is TRBV10-1 and J usage is TRBJ2-7; TRBD1 aligns across 10 bases. CDR1 is WNHNN and CDR2 is SYGVQD in the germline V gene (reference sequence). There are 15 residues in the CDR3. V was clipped by 2 bases and J by 2 bases; unmatched bases: 3.

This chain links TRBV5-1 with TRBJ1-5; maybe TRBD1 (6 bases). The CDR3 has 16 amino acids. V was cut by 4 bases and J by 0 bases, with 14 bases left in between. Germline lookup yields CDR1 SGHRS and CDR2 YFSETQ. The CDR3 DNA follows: TGCGCCAGCAGCCCCGGACAGCCGGATAGCAATCAGCCCCAGCATTTT. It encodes CASSPGQPDSNQPQHF.

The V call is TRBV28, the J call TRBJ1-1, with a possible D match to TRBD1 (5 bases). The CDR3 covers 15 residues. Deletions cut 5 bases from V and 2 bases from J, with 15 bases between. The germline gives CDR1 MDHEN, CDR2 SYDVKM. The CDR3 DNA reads TGTGCCAGCAGTCCCGCGGGGGTAGACAACACTGAAGCTTTCTTT. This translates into CASSPAGVDNTEAFF.

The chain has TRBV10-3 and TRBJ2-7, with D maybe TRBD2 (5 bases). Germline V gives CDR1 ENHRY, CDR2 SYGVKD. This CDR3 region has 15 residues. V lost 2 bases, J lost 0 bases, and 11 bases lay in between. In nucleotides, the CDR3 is TGTGCCATCAGTGAGACACGGGATAGCTCCTACGAGCAGTACTTC. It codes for CAISETRDSSYEQYF.

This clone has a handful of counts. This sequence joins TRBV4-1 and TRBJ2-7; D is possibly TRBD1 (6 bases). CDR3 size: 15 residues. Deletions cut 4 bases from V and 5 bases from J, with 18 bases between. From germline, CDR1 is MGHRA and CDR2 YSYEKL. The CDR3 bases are TGCGCCAGCAGCCGGGAGCATGGGGGCGCGAACGAGCAGTACTTC. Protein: CASSREHGGANEQYF.

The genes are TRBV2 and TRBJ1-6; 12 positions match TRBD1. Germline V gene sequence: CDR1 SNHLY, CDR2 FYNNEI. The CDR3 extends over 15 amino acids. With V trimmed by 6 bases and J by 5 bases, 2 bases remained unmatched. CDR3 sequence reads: CASRGTGGNNSPLHF. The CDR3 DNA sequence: TGTGCCAGCAGGGGGACAGGGGGCAATAATTCACCCCTCCACTTT.

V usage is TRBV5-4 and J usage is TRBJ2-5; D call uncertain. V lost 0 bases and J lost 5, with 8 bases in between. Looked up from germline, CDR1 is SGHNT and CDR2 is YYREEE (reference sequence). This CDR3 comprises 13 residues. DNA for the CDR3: TGTGCCAGCAGCTTGGATCGCAGGGAGACCCAGTACTTC. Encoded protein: CASSLDRRETQYF.

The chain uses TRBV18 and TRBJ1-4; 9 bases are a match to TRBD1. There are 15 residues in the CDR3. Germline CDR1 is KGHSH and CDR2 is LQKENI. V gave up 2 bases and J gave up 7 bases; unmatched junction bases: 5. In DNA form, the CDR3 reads TGTGCCAGCTCACCAATGGGACAGGGTAGTGAAAAACTGTTTTTT. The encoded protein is CASSPMGQGSEKLFF. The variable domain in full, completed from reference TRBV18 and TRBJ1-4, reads NAGVMQNPRHLVRRRGQEARLRCSPMKGHSHVYWYRQLPEEGLKFMVYLQKENIIDESGMPKERFSAEFPKEGPSILRIQQVVRGDSAAYFCASSPMGQGSEKLFFGSGTQLSVL.

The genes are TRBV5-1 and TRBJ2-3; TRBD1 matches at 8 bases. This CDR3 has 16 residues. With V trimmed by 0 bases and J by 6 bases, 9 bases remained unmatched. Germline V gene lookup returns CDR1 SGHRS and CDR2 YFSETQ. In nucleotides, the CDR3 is TGCGCCAGCAGCTTGGAGGGTGGACAGGGTGGCGATACGCAGTATTTT. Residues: CASSLEGGQGGDTQYF.

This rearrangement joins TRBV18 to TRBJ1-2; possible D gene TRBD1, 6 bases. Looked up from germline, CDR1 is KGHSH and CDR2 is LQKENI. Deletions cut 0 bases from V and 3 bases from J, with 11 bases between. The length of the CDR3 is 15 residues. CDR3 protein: CASSPPAGADYGYTF. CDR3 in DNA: TGTGCCAGCTCACCACCCGCAGGGGCGGACTATGGCTACACCTTC.

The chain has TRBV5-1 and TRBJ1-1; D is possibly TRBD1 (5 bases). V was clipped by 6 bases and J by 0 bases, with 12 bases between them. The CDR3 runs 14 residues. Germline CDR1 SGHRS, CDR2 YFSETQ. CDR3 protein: CASTLDKMNTEAFF. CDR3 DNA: TGCGCCAGCACCCTGGACAAGATGAACACTGAAGCTTTCTTT.

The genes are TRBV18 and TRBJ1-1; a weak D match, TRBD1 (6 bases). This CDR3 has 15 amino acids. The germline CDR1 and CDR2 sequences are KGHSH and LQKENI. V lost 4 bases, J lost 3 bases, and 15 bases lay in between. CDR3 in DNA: TGTGCCAGCTCACGGTTGCGACAGGTTTACACTGAAGCTTTCTTT. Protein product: CASSRLRQVYTEAFF. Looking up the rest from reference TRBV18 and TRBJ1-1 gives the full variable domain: NAGVMQNPRHLVRRRGQEARLRCSPMKGHSHVYWYRQLPEEGLKFMVYLQKENIIDESGMPKERFSAEFPKEGPSILRIQQVVRGDSAAYFCASSRLRQVYTEAFFGQGTRLTVV.

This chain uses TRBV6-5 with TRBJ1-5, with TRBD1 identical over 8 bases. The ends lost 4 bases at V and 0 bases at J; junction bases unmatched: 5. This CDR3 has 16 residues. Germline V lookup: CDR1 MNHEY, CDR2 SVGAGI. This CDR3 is CASSSGQGYSNQPQHF. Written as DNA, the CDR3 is TGTGCCAGCAGTTCCGGACAGGGATATAGCAATCAGCCCCAGCATTTT.

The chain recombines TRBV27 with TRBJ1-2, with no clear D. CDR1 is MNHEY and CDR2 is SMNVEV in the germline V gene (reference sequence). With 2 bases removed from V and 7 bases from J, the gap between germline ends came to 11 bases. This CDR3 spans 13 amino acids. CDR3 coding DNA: TGTGCCAGCAGTTTACTACCTAATCTTGGCTACACCTTC. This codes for CASSLLPNLGYTF.

CDR3 loop: CASSSQEGTEAFF. CDR3 DNA: TGTGCCAGCTCATCACAAGAGGGCACTGAAGCTTTCTTT. The chain links TRBV18 to TRBJ1-1; no clear D gene. Trimming stripped 5 bases from V and 4 bases from J, with 11 bases between. The CDR3 length is 13 residues. Looked up from germline, CDR1 is KGHSH and CDR2 is LQKENI.

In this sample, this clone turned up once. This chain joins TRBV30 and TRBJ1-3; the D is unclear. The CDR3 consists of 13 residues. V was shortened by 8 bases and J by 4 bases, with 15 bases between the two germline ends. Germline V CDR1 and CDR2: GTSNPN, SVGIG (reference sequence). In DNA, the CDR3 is TGTGCCGCCGTATTGAGCTCCGGAAACACCATATATTTT. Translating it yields CAAVLSSGNTIYF.

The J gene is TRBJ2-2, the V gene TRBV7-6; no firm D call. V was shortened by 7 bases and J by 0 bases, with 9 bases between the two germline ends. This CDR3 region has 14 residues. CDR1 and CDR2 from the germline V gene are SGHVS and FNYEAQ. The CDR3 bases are TGTGCCAGCAACCTAGTCCCGAACACCGGGGAGCTGTTTTTT. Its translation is CASNLVPNTGELFF.

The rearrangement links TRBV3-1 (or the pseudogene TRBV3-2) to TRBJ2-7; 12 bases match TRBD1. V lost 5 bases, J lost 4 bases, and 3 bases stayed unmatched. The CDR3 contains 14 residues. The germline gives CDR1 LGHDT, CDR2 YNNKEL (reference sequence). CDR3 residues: CASSGDRGPYEQYF. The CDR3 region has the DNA TGTGCCAGCAGCGGGGACAGGGGGCCATACGAGCAGTACTTC.

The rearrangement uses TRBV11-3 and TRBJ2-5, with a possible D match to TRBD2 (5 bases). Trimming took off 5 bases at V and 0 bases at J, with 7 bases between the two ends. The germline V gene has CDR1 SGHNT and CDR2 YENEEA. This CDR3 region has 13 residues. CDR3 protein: CASSRENQETQYF. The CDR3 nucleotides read TGTGCCAGCAGCCGGGAAAACCAAGAGACCCAGTACTTC.

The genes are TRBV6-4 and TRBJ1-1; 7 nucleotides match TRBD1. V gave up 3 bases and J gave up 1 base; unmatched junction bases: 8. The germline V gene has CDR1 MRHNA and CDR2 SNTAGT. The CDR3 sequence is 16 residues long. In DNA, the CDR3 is TGTGCCAGCAGTGAAGCCCACAGGGGTAGGAACACTGAAGCTTTCTTT. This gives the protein CASSEAHRGRNTEAFF.

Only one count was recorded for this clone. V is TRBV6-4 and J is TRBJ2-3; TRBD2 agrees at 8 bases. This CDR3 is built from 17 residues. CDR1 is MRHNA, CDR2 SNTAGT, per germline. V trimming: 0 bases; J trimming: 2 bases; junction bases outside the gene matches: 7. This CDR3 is CASSDSGGGPDTDTQYF. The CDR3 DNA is TGTGCCAGCAGTGACTCTGGCGGGGGGCCCGACACAGATACGCAGTATTTT.

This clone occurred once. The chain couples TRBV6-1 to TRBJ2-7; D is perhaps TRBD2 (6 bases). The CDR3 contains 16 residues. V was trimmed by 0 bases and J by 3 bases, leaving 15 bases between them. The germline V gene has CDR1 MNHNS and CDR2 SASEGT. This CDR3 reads CASSEAPIPGVYEQYF. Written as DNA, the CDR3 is TGTGCCAGCAGTGAAGCACCTATACCGGGAGTCTACGAGCAGTACTTC.

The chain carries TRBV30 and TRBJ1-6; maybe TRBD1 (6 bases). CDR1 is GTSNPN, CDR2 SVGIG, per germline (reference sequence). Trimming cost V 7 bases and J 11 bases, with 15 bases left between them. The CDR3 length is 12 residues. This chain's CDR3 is CAYHRDGTPLHF. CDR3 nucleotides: TGTGCCTACCACAGGGACGGGACACCCCTCCACTTT.

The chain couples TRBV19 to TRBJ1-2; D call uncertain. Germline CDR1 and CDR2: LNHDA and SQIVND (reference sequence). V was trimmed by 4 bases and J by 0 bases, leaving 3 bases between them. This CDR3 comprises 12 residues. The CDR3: CASSTTNYGYTF. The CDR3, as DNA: TGTGCCAGTAGTACAACTAACTATGGCTACACCTTC.

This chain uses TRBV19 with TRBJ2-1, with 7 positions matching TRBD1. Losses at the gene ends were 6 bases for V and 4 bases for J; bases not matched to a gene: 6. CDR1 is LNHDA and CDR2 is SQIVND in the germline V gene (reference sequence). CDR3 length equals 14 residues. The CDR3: CASSLTGIYNEQFF. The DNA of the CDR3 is TGTGCCAGTAGCCTGACAGGGATTTACAATGAGCAGTTCTTC. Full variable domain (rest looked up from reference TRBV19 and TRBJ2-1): DGGITQSPKYLFRKEGQNVTLSCEQNLNHDAMYWYRQDPGQGLRLIYYSQIVNDFQKGDIAEGYSVSREKKESFPLTVTSAQKNPTAFYLCASSLTGIYNEQFFGPGTRLTVL.

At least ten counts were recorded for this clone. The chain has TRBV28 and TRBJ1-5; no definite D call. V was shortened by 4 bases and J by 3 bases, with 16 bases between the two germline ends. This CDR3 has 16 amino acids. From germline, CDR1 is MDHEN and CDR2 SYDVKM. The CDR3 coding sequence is TGTGCCAGCAGTTCCGGACTCGACCCTTTCAATCAGCCCCAGCATTTT. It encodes CASSSGLDPFNQPQHF.

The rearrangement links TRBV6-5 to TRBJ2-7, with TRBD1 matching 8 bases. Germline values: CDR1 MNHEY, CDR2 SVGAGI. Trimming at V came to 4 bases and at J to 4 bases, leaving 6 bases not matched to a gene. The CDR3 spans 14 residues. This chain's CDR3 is CASSLDRERYEQYF. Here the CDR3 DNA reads TGTGCCAGCAGTTTGGACAGGGAGAGGTACGAGCAGTACTTC.

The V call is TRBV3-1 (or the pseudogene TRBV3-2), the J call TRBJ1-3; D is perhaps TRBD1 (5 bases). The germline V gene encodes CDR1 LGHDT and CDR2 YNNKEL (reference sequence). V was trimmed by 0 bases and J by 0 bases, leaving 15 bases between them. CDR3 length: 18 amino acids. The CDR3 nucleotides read TGTGCCAGCAGCCAAGATTGGGGGGGGAGATACTCTGGAAACACCATATATTTT. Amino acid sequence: CASSQDWGGRYSGNTIYF.

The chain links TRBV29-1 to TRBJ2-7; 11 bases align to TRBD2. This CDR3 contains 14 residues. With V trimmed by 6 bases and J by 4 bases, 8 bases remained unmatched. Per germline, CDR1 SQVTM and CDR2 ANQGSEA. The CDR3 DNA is TGCAGCGTCTCAAAGGGACTAGCGGTTTACGAGCAGTACTTC. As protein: CSVSKGLAVYEQYF.